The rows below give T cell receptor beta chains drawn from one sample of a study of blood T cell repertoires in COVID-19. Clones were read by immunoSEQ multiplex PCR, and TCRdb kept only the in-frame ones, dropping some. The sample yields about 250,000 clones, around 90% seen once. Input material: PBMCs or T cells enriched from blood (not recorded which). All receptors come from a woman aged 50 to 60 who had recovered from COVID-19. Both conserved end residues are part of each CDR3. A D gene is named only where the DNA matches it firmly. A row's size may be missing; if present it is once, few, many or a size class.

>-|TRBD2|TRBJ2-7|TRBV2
TGTGCCAGCAGTGCCCGGCAGGGAGGTAGCGGGAGGGCCGCCTACGAGCAGTACTTC
CASSARQGGSGRAAYEQYF
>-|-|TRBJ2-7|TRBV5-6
TGTGCCAGCAGCTCCGGGACAGGGCAGACTAGCGTCTACGAGCAGTACTTC
CASSSGTGQTSVYEQYF
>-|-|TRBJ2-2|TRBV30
TGTGCCTGGAGTGCCTCACTAGGGGGATTTGATGGCGGGGAGCTGTTTTTT
CAWSASLGGFDGGELFF
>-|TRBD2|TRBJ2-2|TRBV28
TGTGCCAGCATCAGTCTAGCGGAAAACACCGGGGAGCTGTTTTTT
CASISLAENTGELFF
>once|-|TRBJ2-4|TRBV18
TGTGCCAGCTCACTTGGAGCCCAAGCCAAAAACATTCAGTACTTC
CASSLGAQAKNIQYF
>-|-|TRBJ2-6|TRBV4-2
TGTGCCAGCAGCCAAGTTACCTGGACAGACTCTGGGGCCAACGTCCTGACTTTC
CASSQVTWTDSGANVLTF
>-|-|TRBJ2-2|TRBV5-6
TGTGCCAGCAACCCCAGAAGCGGGGAGCTGTTTTTT
CASNPRSGELFF
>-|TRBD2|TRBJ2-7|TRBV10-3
TGTGCCATCAGGGAGCGGGAGAGTTCCTACGAGCAGTACTTC
CAIRERESSYEQYF
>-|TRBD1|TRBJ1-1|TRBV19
TGTGCCAGTACCGTGACAGGGGGACCGAACACTGAAGCTTTCTTT
CASTVTGGPNTEAFF
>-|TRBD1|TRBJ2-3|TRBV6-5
TGTGCCAGCAGTTGGGACAGAAGAACAGATACGCAGTATTTT
CASSWDRRTDTQYF
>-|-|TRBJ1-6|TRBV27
TGTGCCTCCCGAGACAGTAGTTATAATTCACCCCTCCACTTT
CASRDSSYNSPLHF
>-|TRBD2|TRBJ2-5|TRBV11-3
TGTGCCAGCAGTCAAGTCGGGACTAGCGGGAGAGAGACCCAGTACTTC
CASSQVGTSGRETQYF
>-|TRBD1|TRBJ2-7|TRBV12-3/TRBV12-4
TGTGCCAGCAGTCCCCAGGGGGCGTACGAGCAGTACTTC
CASSPQGAYEQYF
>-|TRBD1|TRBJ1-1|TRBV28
TGTGCCACCAGGACAGGGGGCCACACTGAAGCTTTCTTT
CATRTGGHTEAFF
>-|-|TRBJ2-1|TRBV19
TGTGCCACTGGGTTTGGGGGGATGAAGAATGAGCAGTTCTTC
CATGFGGMKNEQFF
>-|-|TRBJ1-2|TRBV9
TGTGCCAGCACTGACATAGTCTATGGCTACACCTTC
CASTDIVYGYTF
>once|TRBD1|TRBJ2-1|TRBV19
TGTGCCAGTAGTAGGGTTAAGGGGGCGGCCTACAATGAGCAGTTCTTC
CASSRVKGAAYNEQFF
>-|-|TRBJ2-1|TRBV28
TGTGCCAGCAGTGGCAGGGTACATGAGCAGTTCTTC
CASSGRVHEQFF
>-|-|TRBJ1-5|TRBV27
TGTGCCAGCAGTTTATCCGAGGCAGTCATGCAGCCCCAGCATTTT
CASSLSEAVMQPQHF
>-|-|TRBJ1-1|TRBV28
TGTGCCAGCAGTCAGACACCGAACACTGAAGCTTTCTTT
CASSQTPNTEAFF
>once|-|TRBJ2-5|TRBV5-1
TGCGCCAGCAGCTTGCATGGGGCGAGAGAGACCCAGTACTTC
CASSLHGARETQYF
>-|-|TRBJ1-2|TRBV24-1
TGTGCCACCAGTGCAGGTTCGCACTATGGCTACACCTTC
CATSAGSHYGYTF
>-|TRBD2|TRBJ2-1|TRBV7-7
TGTGCTAGCAGCTTAGTCCCTAGCGGCAGCAATGAGCAGTTCTTC
CASSLVPSGSNEQFF
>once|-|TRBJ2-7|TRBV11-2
TGTGCCAGCAGCTTCTACCGGGACTACGAGCAGTACTTC
CASSFYRDYEQYF
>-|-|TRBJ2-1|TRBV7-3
TGTGCCAGCAGCCAGGGACTCAATGAGCAGTTCTTC
CASSQGLNEQFF
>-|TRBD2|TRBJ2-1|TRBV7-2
TGTGCCAGCAGCTTAGAGTCTAGCGGGAGGGGTGAGCAGTTCTTC
CASSLESSGRGEQFF
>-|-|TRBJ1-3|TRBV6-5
TGTGCCAGCAGTTTGGGCAGGGATGTAAACACCATATATTTT
CASSLGRDVNTIYF
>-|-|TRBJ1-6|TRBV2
TGTGCCAGCAGTGAGGTCCGGGGGAGCTCCTATAATTCACCCCTCCACTTT
CASSEVRGSSYNSPLHF
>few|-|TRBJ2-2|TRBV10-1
TGCGCCAGCAGTGAACAGAACACCGGGGAGCTGTTTTTT
CASSEQNTGELFF
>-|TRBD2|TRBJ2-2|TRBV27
TGTGCCAGCAGTTTGGCGGGAGGGCGTCACACCGGGGAGCTGTTTTTT
CASSLAGGRHTGELFF
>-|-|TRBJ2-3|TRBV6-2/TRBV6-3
TGTGCCAGCAGTTACAACGGGAGAAGCACAGATACGCAGTATTTT
CASSYNGRSTDTQYF
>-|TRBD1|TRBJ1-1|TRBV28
TGTGCCAGCAGTTTTTTGACAGGGGGCTTTGGCACTGAAGCTTTCTTT
CASSFLTGGFGTEAFF
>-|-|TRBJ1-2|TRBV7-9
TGTGCCAGCAGCCCCAAACAGGGATCTAACTATGGCTACACCTTC
CASSPKQGSNYGYTF
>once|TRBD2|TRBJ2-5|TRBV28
TGTGCCAGCACCTCGACTAGCGGGAGGCGGGAGACCCAGTACTTC
CASTSTSGRRETQYF
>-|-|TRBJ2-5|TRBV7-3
TGTGCCAGCAGGGCGAGCAGGGTGGACCAAGAGACCCAGTACTTC
CASRASRVDQETQYF